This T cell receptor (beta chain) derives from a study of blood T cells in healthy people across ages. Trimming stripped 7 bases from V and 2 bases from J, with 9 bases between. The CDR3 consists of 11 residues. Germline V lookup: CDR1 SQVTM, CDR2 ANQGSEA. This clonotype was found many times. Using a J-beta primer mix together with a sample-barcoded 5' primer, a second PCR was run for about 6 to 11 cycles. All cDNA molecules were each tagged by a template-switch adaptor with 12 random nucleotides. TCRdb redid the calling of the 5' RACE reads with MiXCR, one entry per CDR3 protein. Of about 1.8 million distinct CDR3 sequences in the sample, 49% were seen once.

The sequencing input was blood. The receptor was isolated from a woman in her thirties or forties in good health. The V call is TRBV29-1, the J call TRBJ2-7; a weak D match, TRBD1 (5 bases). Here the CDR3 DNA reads TGCAGCGCTCAGGGAACCTACGAGCAGTACTTC. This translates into CSAQGTYEQYF.